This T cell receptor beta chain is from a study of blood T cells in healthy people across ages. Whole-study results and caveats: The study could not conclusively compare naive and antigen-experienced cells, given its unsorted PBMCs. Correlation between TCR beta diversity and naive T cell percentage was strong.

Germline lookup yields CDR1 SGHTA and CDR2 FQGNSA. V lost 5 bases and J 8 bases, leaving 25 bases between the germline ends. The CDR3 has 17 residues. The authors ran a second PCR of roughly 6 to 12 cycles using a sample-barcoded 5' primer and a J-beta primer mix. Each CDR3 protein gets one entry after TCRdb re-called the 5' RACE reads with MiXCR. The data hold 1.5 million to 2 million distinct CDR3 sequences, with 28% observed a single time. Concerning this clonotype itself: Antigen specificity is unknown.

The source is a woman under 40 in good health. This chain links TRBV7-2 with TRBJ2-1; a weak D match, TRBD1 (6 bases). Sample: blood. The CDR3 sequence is CASSERGQGLRWDEQFF. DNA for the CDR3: TGTGCCAGCAGCGAAAGGGGTCAGGGGCTACGATGGGATGAGCAGTTCTTC. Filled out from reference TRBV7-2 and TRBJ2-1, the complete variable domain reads GAGVSQSPSNKVTEKGKDVELRCDPISGHTALYWYRQSLGQGLEFLIYFQGNSAPDKSGLPSDRFSAERTGGSVSTLTIQRTQQEDSAVYLCASSERGQGLRWDEQFFGPGTRLTVL.